These 30 T cell receptor beta chains were all obtained from the same sample, sequenced in a study of radiotherapy plus CTLA-4 blockade in lung cancer. Sequencing was performed with immunoSEQ multiplex PCR; in TCRdb, only in-frame clones are kept and a portion is missing. The sample holds approximately 98,000 clones; approximately 85% are singletons and the top ten take about 3.5%. The specimen was peripheral blood, collected from a patient treated with radiotherapy plus ipilimumab. These receptors originate from a human donor with non-small cell lung cancer who had a partial response to radiotherapy plus ipilimumab.

The chain combines TRBV9 with TRBJ2-1, with D possibly being TRBD2 (6 bases). V was cut by 0 bases and J by 1 base, with 11 bases left in between. This CDR3 region has 16 residues. The germline V gene has CDR1 SGDLS and CDR2 YYNGEE. The CDR3 DNA reads TGTGCCAGCAGCGTAGGGGTGGGAGGATCCTACAATGAGCAGTTCTTC. Its translation: CASSVGVGGSYNEQFF.

This clone was counted once. This chain links TRBV7-6 with TRBJ2-7; 9 nucleotides line up with TRBD1. Germline trimming cut 5 bases from V and 3 bases from J; bases unmatched to any gene: 23. Germline-derived CDR1 and CDR2 are SGHVS and FNYEAQ. CDR3 length: 20 residues. As DNA, the CDR3 is TGTGCCAGCAGCGCAGACCGGTTACCGCGACAGGGGGAGATGGGCTACGAGCAGTACTTC. It codes for CASSADRLPRQGEMGYEQYF.

The CDR3 sequence is CASSLEGGSGKTQYF. The CDR3 DNA sequence: TGCGCCAGCAGCTTGGAGGGCGGGAGTGGAAAGACCCAGTACTTC. The gene calls are TRBV5-1 and TRBJ2-5, with 7 bases matching TRBD2. Germline lookup yields CDR1 SGHRS and CDR2 YFSETQ. This CDR3 comprises 15 residues. V shed 0 bases, J shed 6 bases, and the junction held 8 bases outside the gene matches.

The chain uses TRBV9 and TRBJ2-1, with D perhaps TRBD1 (5 bases). Trimming took off 0 bases at V and 6 bases at J, with 7 bases between the two ends. Looked up from germline, CDR1 is SGDLS and CDR2 is YYNGEE. This CDR3 comprises 13 residues. The CDR3 coding sequence is TGTGCCAGCAGCGTAGGACAGTTCAATGAGCAGTTCTTC. Translation: CASSVGQFNEQFF.

The J gene is TRBJ2-3, the V gene TRBV7-6, with 8 bases aligning to TRBD2. V shed 1 base, J shed 2 bases, and the junction held 8 bases outside the gene matches. The CDR3 has 17 residues. Germline V CDR1 and CDR2: SGHVS, FNYEAQ. The CDR3 sequence is CASSLVSSGSHTDTQYF. In DNA form, the CDR3 reads TGTGCCAGCAGCTTAGTTTCCAGCGGGAGCCACACAGATACGCAGTATTTT. The full variable domain, its missing parts supplied by reference TRBV7-6 and TRBJ2-3, is GAGVSQSPRYKVTKRGQDVALRCDPISGHVSLYWYRQALGQGPEFLTYFNYEAQQDKSGLPNDRFSAERPEGSISTLTIQRTEQRDSAMYRCASSLVSSGSHTDTQYFGPGTRLTVL.

V usage is TRBV27 and J usage is TRBJ2-1; D gene ambiguous. From germline, CDR1 is MNHEY and CDR2 SMNVEV (reference sequence). There are 15 residues in the CDR3. Deletions cut 0 bases from V and 0 bases from J, with 6 bases between. As DNA, the CDR3 is TGTGCCAGCAGTTTATCCGGTATCTCCTACAATGAGCAGTTCTTC. Translation: CASSLSGISYNEQFF.

The V call is TRBV18, the J call TRBJ2-6, with D unclear. CDR1 KGHSH and CDR2 LQKENI come from the germline V gene. CDR3 length equals 15 residues. The germline V and J ends were trimmed by 3 bases and 0 bases, with 6 bases remaining between them. CDR3 bases: TGTGCCAGCTCACCGTCCCACTCTGGGGCCAACGTCCTGACTTTC. The encoded protein is CASSPSHSGANVLTF.

The chain joins TRBV11-3 to TRBJ2-4; 7 nucleotides line up with TRBD1. The germline V gene has CDR1 SGHNT and CDR2 YENEEA. The ends lost 0 bases at V and 8 bases at J; junction bases unmatched: 10. CDR3 size: 16 residues. CDR3: CASSLDYETGKYIQYF. DNA for the CDR3: TGTGCCAGCAGCTTAGATTACGAGACAGGGAAGTACATTCAGTACTTC.

This rearrangement joins TRBV7-9 to TRBJ2-7; 8 bases agree with TRBD2. Germline values: CDR1 SEHNR, CDR2 FQNEAQ (reference sequence). This CDR3 spans 13 amino acids. V lost 5 bases to trimming and J lost 3 bases; unmatched junction nucleotides: 3. The CDR3 sequence: CASSRAGGYEQYF. The CDR3 coding sequence is TGTGCCAGCAGCCGCGCGGGGGGCTACGAGCAGTACTTC.

This chain links TRBV2 with TRBJ2-7, with 13 bases matching TRBD2. V shed 8 bases and J 5 bases; nucleotides not matched to a gene: 6. Germline lookup yields CDR1 SNHLY and CDR2 FYNNEI. This CDR3 comprises 14 residues. CDR3 sequence: CASQTSGRTDEQYF. In DNA form, the CDR3 reads TGTGCCAGCCAGACTAGCGGGAGGACCGACGAGCAGTACTTC.

The chain combines TRBV7-2 with TRBJ1-2; D is unresolved. Germline CDR1 SGHTA, CDR2 FQGNSA. The V gene lost 1 base and the J gene lost 0 bases, with 9 bases spanning the gap. CDR3 length: 15 residues. CDR3 in DNA: TGTGCCAGCAGCTTAGATCATTTCACTAACTATGGCTACACCTTC. This sequence encodes CASSLDHFTNYGYTF.

This clone was observed a handful of times. This chain uses TRBV6-6 with TRBJ2-3; 8 nucleotides line up with TRBD2. From germline, CDR1 is MNHNY and CDR2 SVGAGI (reference sequence). J lost 6 bases, V lost 6 bases, and 5 bases had no gene match. CDR3 size: 13 residues. The CDR3: CASSGLALDTQYF. In DNA form, the CDR3 reads TGTGCCAGCAGCGGACTAGCTTTGGATACGCAGTATTTT.

The chain carries TRBV5-8 and TRBJ1-4; a weak D match, TRBD1 (5 bases). The germline CDR1 and CDR2 sequences are SGHTS and YDEGEE. Trimming removed 6 bases at V and 7 bases at J, with 16 bases between. This CDR3 spans 14 amino acids. This CDR3 is CASTRGDLTEKLFF. The CDR3 DNA sequence: TGTGCCAGCACCCGGGGGGACTTGACTGAAAAACTGTTTTTT.

The gene calls are TRBV28 and TRBJ1-4, with 10 bases fitting TRBD1. Germline values: CDR1 MDHEN, CDR2 SYDVKM. The junction had 5 bases not matched to a gene; V was cut back by 3 bases and J by 4 bases. The CDR3 is made up of 16 amino acids. CDR3 in DNA: TGTGCCAGCAGTTTCCGGACAGGGGGTAGTAATGAAAAACTGTTTTTT. The encoded protein is CASSFRTGGSNEKLFF.

V is TRBV19 and J is TRBJ2-1; TRBD2 matches at 9 bases. V was pared by 4 bases and J by 0 bases, with 4 bases of the junction left unmatched. The CDR3 totals 16 residues. CDR1 LNHDA and CDR2 SQIVND come from the germline V gene (reference sequence). Here the CDR3 DNA reads TGTGCCAGTAGTACTAGCGGGGTGAGCTCCTACAATGAGCAGTTCTTC. Its translation: CASSTSGVSSYNEQFF.

The CDR3 nucleotides read TGTGCCAGCAGCCCCCGGGCAGGGGTCAATGAGCAGTTCTTC. Translating gives CASSPRAGVNEQFF. V gene TRBV11-2 combines with J gene TRBJ2-1, with a weak D call TRBD1 (6 bases). The ends were cut back, 5 bases at V and 6 bases at J, with 14 bases in the middle. The CDR3 contains 14 residues. The germline CDR1 and CDR2 sequences are SGHAT and FQNNGV.

The chain employs TRBV11-3 and TRBJ2-7, with D perhaps TRBD2 (5 bases). The CDR3 is 17 residues long. Trimming took off 1 base at V and 12 bases at J, with 28 bases between the two ends. The germline gives CDR1 SGHNT, CDR2 YENEEA. CDR3 in DNA: TGTGCCAGCAGCTTAGTAGGTGAGGCCCTGGAACTAGGCGTTTCGTACTTC. This encodes CASSLVGEALELGVSYF.

CDR3 coding DNA: TGTGCCAGCAGGCGGACTTATAGCACAGATACGCAGTATTTT. This codes for CASRRTYSTDTQYF. The V call is TRBV27, the J call TRBJ2-3, with D possibly matching TRBD2 (5 bases). The CDR3 length is 14 residues. The germline V gene has CDR1 MNHEY and CDR2 SMNVEV (reference sequence). Trimming pared 6 bases from V and 0 bases from J, leaving 10 bases between.

The rearrangement joins TRBV27 to TRBJ2-6, with TRBD1 matching over 10 bases. V was pared by 1 base and J by 0 bases, with 6 bases of the junction left unmatched. Germline assignment: CDR1 MNHEY and CDR2 SMNVEV (reference sequence). The CDR3 contains 19 residues. CDR3 DNA sequence: TGTGCCAGCAGTTTATACCCGGGACAGGGGAACTCTGGGGCCAACGTCCTGACTTTC. Translation: CASSLYPGQGNSGANVLTF.

The rearrangement uses TRBV6-1 and TRBJ2-1; TRBD2 aligns across 9 bases. This CDR3 comprises 15 residues. Germline values: CDR1 MNHNS, CDR2 SASEGT. V lost 6 bases and J lost 0; bases outside the gene matches: 3. Here the CDR3 DNA reads TGTGCCAGCAGGCCGGGACTAGCCTCCTACAATGAGCAGTTCTTC. It specifies CASRPGLASYNEQFF.

This chain uses TRBV2 with TRBJ2-3; D may be TRBD2 (5 bases). Per the germline V gene, CDR1 is SNHLY and CDR2 is FYNNEI. V gave up 7 bases and J gave up 0 bases, with 20 bases separating them. This CDR3 spans 17 amino acids. CDR3 sequence (DNA): TGTGCCAGCAACAGCGGCGGAGGTAAAGTTAGCACAGATACGCAGTATTTT. This gives the protein CASNSGGGKVSTDTQYF.

The genes are TRBV28 and TRBJ1-2; D ambiguous. Per the germline V gene, CDR1 is MDHEN and CDR2 is SYDVKM. The V and J ends lost 11 bases and 4 bases respectively, with 14 bases between them. The CDR3 spans 12 residues. The CDR3 loop is CAALEGGYGYTF. The CDR3 coding sequence is TGTGCCGCCTTGGAGGGCGGCTATGGCTACACCTTC.

This clone occurred once. The gene calls are TRBV4-1 and TRBJ2-5; the D gene is possibly TRBD1 (5 bases). The CDR3 spans 14 residues. Trimming left V 1 base short and J 5 bases short, with 11 bases between. Germline values: CDR1 MGHRA, CDR2 YSYEKL. CDR3: CASSQVTAGETQYF. The CDR3 DNA reads TGCGCCAGCAGCCAAGTGACGGCAGGGGAGACCCAGTACTTC.

This clone was seen a handful of times. The chain combines TRBV6-1 with TRBJ2-4, with 7 bases fitting TRBD2. V shed 7 bases, J shed 8 bases, and the junction held 5 bases outside the gene matches. CDR1 and CDR2 from the germline V gene are MNHNS and SASEGT. The CDR3 sequence is 12 residues long. The CDR3 DNA sequence: TGTGCCAGCATGGGGGGGGTTGACATTCAGTACTTC. Residues: CASMGGVDIQYF.

V gene TRBV2 combines with J gene TRBJ2-1; 9 bases fit TRBD2. V gave up 3 bases and J gave up 2 bases; unmatched junction bases: 2. Germline CDR1 is SNHLY and CDR2 is FYNNEI. The CDR3 is made up of 15 amino acids. The CDR3 DNA reads TGTGCCAGCAGTGAGGCTAGCGGGACCTACAATGAGCAGTTCTTC. It encodes CASSEASGTYNEQFF. The complete variable domain, with remaining parts taken from reference TRBV2 and TRBJ2-1, reads EPEVTQTPSHQVTQMGQEVILRCVPISNHLYFYWYRQILGQKVEFLVSFYNNEISEKSEIFDDQFSVERPDGSNFTLKIRSTKLEDSAMYFCASSEASGTYNEQFFGPGTRLTVL.

This chain joins TRBV5-1 and TRBJ1-1, with no clear D. Deletions cut 4 bases from V and 1 base from J, with 14 bases between. The CDR3 spans 15 residues. In germline, CDR1 is SGHRS, CDR2 YFSETQ. CDR3 coding DNA: TGCGCCAGCAGCCCTCTAACCAGCGGGAACACTGAAGCTTTCTTT. Protein product: CASSPLTSGNTEAFF.

This chain joins TRBV19 and TRBJ2-7; TRBD1 matches at 8 bases. The trim removed 5 bases at V and 4 bases at J, leaving 4 bases unmatched. The CDR3 loop spans 13 amino acids. CDR1 LNHDA and CDR2 SQIVND come from the germline V gene (reference sequence). This CDR3 reads CASSRQGRYEQYF. The DNA of the CDR3 is TGTGCCAGTAGTCGACAGGGGCGGTACGAGCAGTACTTC.

The V call is TRBV28, the J call TRBJ2-5; TRBD2 matches 12 bases. This CDR3 has 17 residues. The V and J ends lost 1 base and 3 bases, in that order; junction bases with no gene match: 6. Germline V gene data show CDR1 as MDHEN and CDR2 as SYDVKM. DNA of the CDR3: TGTGCCAGCAGTTTATTCCATAGACTAGCGGGAGAAGAGACCCAGTACTTC. Its translation: CASSLFHRLAGEETQYF.

The chain links TRBV2 to TRBJ2-7; 8 bases map to TRBD2. The V and J ends lost 4 bases and 3 bases, in that order; junction bases with no gene match: 2. CDR1 is SNHLY and CDR2 is FYNNEI in the germline V gene. The CDR3 spans 13 residues. The CDR3, as DNA: TGTGCCAGCAGTGTACTAGCGGACTACGAGCAGTACTTC. Residues: CASSVLADYEQYF.

Concerning this clone: The same CDR3 also results from other DNA sequences found in this sample. This chain links TRBV28 with TRBJ1-2, with a weak D call TRBD1 (6 bases). CDR3 length: 13 residues. The germline V gene encodes CDR1 MDHEN and CDR2 SYDVKM. Trimming took 2 bases from V and 6 from J, leaving 10 bases between them. CDR3 residues: CASSLGRGDGYTF. CDR3 DNA sequence: TGTGCCAGCAGTTTAGGCAGGGGAGATGGCTACACCTTC.